This paragraph reports one T cell receptor beta chain. Its antigen is still unknown. The data are from a study of cytomegalovirus exposure and HLA in healthy donors. In germline, CDR1 is SGHTA, CDR2 FQGTGA. The CDR3 runs 15 residues. V lost 3 bases, J lost 4 bases, and 3 bases stayed unmatched. Findings and caveats of the study: Excluded: some indistinguishable V segments such as TRBV6-2 and TRBV6-3.

The PCR had 60 Vbeta and 13 Jbeta primers. The method was immunoSEQ multiplex PCR; TCRdb's version includes in-frame clones alone and lacks a portion of them. Found here are 150,000 or so clones; the top ten clones hold 2.2%. Sample: PBMCs. The rearrangement uses TRBV7-3 and TRBJ2-3; 11 nucleotides agree with TRBD2. This receptor was obtained from a young woman in good health and CMV-seronegative. The CDR3 protein is CASSFSGREPDTQYF. CDR3 nucleotide sequence: TGTGCCAGCAGCTTTAGCGGGAGGGAACCAGATACGCAGTATTTT.